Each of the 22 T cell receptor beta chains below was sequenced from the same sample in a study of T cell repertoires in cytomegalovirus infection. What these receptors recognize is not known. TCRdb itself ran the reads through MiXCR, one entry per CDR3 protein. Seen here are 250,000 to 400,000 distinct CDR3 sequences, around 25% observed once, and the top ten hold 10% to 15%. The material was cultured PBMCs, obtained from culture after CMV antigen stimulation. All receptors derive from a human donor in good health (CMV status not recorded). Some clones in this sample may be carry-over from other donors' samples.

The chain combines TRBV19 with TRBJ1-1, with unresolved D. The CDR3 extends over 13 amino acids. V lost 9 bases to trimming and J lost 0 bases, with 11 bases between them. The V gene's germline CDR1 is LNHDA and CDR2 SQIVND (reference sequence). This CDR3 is CASERTVNTEAFF. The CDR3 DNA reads TGTGCCAGCGAAAGGACGGTGAACACTGAAGCTTTCTTT.

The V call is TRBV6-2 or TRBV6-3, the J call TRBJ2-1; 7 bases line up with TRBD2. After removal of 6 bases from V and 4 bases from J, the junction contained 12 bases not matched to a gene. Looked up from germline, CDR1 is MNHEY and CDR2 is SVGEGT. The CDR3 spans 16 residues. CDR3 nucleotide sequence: TGTGCCAGCAGCCACGGCACTAGCGACTGGTACAATGAGCAGTTCTTC. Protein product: CASSHGTSDWYNEQFF.

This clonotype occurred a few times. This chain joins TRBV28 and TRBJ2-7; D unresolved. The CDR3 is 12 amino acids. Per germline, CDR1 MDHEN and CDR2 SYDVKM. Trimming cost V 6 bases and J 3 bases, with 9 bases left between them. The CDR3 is CASRGSIYEQYF. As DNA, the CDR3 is TGTGCCAGCAGGGGAAGCATCTACGAGCAGTACTTC.

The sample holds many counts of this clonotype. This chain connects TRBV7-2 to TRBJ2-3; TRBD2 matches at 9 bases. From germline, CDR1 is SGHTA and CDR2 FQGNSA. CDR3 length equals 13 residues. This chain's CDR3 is CGASGASTDTQYF. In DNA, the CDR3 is TGTGGCGCTAGCGGGGCCAGCACAGATACGCAGTATTTT. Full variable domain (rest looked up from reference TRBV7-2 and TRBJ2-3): GAGVSQSPSNKVTEKGKDVELRCDPISGHTALYWYRQSLGQGLEFLIYFQGNSAPDKSGLPSDRFSAERTGGSVSTLTIQRTQQEDSAVYLCGASGASTDTQYFGPGTRLTVL.

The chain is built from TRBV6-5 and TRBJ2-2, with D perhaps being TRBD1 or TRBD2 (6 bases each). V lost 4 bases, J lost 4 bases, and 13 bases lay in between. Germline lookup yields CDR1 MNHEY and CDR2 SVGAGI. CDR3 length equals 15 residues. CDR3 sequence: CASSFQGTVTGELFF. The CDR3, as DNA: TGTGCCAGCAGTTTCCAGGGGACTGTCACCGGGGAGCTGTTTTTT.

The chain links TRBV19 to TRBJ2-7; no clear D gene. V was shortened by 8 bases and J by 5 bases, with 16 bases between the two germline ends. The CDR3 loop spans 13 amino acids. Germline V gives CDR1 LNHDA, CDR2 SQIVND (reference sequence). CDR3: CASAASLMDEQYF. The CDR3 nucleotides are TGTGCCAGTGCAGCTAGTTTAATGGACGAGCAGTACTTC.

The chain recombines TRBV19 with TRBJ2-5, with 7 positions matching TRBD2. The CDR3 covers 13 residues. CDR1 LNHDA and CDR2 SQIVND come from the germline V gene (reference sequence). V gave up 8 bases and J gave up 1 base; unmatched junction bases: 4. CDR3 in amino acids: CASGRGVQETQYF. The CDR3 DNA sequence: TGTGCCAGTGGGAGGGGAGTCCAAGAGACCCAGTACTTC.

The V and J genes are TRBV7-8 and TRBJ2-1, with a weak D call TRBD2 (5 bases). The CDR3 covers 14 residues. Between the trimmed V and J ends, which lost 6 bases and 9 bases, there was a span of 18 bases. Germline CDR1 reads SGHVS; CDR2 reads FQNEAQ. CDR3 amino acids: CASRTIAPLTEQFF. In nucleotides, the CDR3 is TGTGCCAGCAGGACTATAGCGCCCCTAACTGAGCAGTTCTTC.

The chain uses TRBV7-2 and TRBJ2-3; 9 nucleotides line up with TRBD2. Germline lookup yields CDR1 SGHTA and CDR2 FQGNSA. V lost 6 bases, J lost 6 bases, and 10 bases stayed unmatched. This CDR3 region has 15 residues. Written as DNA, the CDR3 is TGTGCCAGCAGACGTTGGGCGGGAGGGCGGGATACGCAGTATTTT. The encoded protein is CASRRWAGGRDTQYF.

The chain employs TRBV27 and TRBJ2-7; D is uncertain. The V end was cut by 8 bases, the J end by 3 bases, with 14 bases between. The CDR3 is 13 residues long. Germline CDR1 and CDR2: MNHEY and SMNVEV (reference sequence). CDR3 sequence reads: CASGLGLNYEQYF. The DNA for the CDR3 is TGTGCCAGCGGCCTAGGGCTAAACTACGAGCAGTACTTC.

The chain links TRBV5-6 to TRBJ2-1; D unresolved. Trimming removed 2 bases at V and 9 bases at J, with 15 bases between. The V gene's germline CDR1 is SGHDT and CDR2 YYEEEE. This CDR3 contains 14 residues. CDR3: CASSLRQPRAEQFF. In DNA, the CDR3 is TGTGCCAGCAGCTTACGGCAGCCGAGAGCTGAGCAGTTCTTC.

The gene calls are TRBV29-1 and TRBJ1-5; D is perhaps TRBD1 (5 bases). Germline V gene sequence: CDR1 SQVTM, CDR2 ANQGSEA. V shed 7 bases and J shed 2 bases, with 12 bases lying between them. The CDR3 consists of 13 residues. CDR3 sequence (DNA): TGCAGCGCCGGGGGAGGAGGCAATCAGCCCCAGCATTTT. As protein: CSAGGGGNQPQHF.

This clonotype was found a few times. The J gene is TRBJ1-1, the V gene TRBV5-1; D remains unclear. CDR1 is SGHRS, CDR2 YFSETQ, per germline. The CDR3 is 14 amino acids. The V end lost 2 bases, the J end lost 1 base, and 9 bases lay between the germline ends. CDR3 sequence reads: CASSFAGRNTEAFF. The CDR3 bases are TGCGCCAGCAGCTTCGCGGGAAGGAACACTGAAGCTTTCTTT.

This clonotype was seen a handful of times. The CDR3 region has the DNA TGTGCCAGTAGTATTTCGGGGACAGGGGCCCTTCCTACGACCGGGGAGCTGTTTTTT. Protein sequence: CASSISGTGALPTTGELFF. The chain is built from TRBV19 and TRBJ2-2, with 10 bases fitting TRBD1. The V gene's germline CDR1 is LNHDA and CDR2 SQIVND (reference sequence). V shed 3 bases and J 5 bases; nucleotides not matched to a gene: 15. This CDR3 contains 19 residues.

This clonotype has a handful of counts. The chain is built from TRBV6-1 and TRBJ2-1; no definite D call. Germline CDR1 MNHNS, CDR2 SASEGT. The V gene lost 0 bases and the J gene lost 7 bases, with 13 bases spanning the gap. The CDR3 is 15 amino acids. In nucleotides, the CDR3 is TGTGCCAGCAGTGAAGCCCGACACAGTCAAAATGAGCAGTTCTTC. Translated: CASSEARHSQNEQFF.

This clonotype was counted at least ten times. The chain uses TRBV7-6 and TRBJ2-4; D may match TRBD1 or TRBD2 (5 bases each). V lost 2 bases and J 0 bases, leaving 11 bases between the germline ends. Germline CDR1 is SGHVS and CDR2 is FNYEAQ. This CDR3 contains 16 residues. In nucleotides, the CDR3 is TGTGCCAGCAGCTTACGTCCAGGGACAGCCAAAAACATTCAGTACTTC. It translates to CASSLRPGTAKNIQYF. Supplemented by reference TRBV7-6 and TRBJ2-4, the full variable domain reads GAGVSQSPRYKVTKRGQDVALRCDPISGHVSLYWYRQALGQGPEFLTYFNYEAQQDKSGLPNDRFSAERPEGSISTLTIQRTEQRDSAMYRCASSLRPGTAKNIQYFGAGTRLSVL.

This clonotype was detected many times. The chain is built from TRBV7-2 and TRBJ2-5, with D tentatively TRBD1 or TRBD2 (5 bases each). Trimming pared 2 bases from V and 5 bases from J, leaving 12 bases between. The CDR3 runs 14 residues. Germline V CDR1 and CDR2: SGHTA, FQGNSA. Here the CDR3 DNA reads TGTGCCAGCAGCTTAATTGGGGACGGGGAGACCCAGTACTTC. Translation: CASSLIGDGETQYF.

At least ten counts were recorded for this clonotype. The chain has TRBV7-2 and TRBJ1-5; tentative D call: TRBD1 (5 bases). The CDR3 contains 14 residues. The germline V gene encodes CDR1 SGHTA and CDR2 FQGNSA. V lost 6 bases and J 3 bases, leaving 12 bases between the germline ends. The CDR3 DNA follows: TGTGCCAGCAGGCCCGGGACCAACAATCAGCCCCAGCATTTT. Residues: CASRPGTNNQPQHF.

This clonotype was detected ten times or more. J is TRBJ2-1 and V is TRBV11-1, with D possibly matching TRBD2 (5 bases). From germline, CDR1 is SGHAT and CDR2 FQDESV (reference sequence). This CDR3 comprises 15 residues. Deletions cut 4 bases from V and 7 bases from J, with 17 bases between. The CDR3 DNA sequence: TGTGCCAGCAGCTGGGGAGACCTGACCCTAAATGAGCAGTTCTTC. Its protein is CASSWGDLTLNEQFF.

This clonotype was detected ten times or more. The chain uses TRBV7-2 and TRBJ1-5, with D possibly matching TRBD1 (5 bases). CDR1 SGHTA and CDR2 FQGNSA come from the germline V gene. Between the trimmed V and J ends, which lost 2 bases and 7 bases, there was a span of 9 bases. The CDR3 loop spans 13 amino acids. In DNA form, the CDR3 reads TGTGCCAGCAGCTTACCAGGGTGGCAGCCCCAGCATTTT. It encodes CASSLPGWQPQHF.

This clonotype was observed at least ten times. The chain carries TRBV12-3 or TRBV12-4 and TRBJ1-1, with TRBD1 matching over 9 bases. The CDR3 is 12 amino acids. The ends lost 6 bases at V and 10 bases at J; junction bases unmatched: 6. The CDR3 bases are TGTGCCAGCAGCTACATGACAGGGGGAGCTTTCTTT. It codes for CASSYMTGGAFF.

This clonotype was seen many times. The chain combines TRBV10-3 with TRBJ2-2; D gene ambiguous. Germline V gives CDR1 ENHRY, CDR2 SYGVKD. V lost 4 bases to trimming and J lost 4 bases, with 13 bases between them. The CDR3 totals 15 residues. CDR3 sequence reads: CAISAAKSFTGELFF. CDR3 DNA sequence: TGTGCCATCAGTGCGGCCAAATCGTTCACCGGGGAGCTGTTTTTT.